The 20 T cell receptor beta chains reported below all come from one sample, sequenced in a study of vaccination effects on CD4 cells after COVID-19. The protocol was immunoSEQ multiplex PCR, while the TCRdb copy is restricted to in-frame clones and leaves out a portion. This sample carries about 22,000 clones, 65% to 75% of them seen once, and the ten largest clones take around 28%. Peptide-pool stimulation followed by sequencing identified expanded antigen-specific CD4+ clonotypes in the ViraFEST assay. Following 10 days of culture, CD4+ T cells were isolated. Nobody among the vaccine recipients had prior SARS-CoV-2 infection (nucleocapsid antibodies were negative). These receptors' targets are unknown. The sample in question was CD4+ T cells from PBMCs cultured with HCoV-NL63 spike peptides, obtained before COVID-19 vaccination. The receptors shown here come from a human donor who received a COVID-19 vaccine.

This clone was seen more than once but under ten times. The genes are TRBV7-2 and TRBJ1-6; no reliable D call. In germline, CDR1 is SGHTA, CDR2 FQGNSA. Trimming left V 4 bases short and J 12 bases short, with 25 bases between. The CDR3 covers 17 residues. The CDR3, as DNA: TGTGCCAGCAGCTCGAACGCGTATTGGGCAGACCTTGGACCCCTCCACTTT. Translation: CASSSNAYWADLGPLHF.

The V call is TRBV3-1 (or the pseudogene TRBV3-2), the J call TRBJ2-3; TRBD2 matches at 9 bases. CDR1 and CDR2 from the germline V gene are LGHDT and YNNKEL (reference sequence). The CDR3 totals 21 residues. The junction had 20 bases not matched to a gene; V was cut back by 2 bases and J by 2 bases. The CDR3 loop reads CASSQPPAEGRGGWVTDTQYF. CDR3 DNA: TGTGCCAGCAGCCAACCCCCCGCTGAGGGGCGGGGGGGCTGGGTCACAGATACGCAGTATTTT.

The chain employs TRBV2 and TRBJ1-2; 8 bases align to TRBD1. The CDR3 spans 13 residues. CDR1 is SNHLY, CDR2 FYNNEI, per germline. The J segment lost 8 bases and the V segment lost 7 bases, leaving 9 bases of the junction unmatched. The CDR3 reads CASTSDRAGGYTF. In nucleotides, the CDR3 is TGTGCCAGCACTTCGGACAGGGCTGGAGGCTACACCTTC.

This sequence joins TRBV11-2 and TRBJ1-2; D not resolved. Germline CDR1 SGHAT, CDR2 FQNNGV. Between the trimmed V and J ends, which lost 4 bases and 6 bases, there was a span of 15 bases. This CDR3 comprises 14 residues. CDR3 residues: CASSSLTASDGYTF. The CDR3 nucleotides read TGTGCCAGCAGCTCCTTGACGGCCTCGGATGGCTACACCTTC.

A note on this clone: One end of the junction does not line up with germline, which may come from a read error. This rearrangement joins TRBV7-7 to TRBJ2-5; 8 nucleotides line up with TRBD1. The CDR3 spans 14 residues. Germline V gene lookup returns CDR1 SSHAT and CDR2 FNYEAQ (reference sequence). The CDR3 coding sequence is TGTGCTAGCAGCGGGTCTACAGGGGGAGAGACCCAGTACTTC. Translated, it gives CASSGSTGGETQYF.

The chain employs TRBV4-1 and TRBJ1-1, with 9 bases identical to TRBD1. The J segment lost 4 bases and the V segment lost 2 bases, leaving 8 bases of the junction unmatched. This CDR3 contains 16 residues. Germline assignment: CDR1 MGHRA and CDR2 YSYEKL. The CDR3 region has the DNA TGCGCCAGCAGCCAAAACCAACAGGGGGCAGGCACTGAAGCTTTCTTT. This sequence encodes CASSQNQQGAGTEAFF.

Written as DNA, the CDR3 is TGCGCCAGCAGCCAAGGCAGGGCACAAGAGACCCAGTACTTC. Encoded protein: CASSQGRAQETQYF. The chain carries TRBV4-1 and TRBJ2-5, with D possibly TRBD1 on 5 matching bases. Germline CDR1 reads MGHRA; CDR2 reads YSYEKL. The CDR3 sequence is 14 residues long. V lost 1 base to trimming and J lost 2 bases, with 8 bases between them.

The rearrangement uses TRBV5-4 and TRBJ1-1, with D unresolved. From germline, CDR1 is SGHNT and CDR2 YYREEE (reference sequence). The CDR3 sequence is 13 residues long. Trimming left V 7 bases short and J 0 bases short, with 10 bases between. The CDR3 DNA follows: TGTGCCAGCGCGAGGCAGATGAACACTGAAGCTTTCTTT. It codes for CASARQMNTEAFF.

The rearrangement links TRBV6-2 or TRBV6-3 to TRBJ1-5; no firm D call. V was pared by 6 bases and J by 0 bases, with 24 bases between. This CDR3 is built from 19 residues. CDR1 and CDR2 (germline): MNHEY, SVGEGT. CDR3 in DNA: TGTGCCAGCAGCCCTACGGGCGGAGGGTCGGGAAATAGCAATCAGCCCCAGCATTTT. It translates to CASSPTGGGSGNSNQPQHF.

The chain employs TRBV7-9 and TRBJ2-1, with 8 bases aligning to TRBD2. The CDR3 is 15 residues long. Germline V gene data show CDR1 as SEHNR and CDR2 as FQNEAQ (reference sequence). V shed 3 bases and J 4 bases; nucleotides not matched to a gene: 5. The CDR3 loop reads CASSFGGAYYNEQFF. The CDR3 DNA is TGTGCCAGCAGCTTCGGGGGGGCCTATTACAATGAGCAGTTCTTC.

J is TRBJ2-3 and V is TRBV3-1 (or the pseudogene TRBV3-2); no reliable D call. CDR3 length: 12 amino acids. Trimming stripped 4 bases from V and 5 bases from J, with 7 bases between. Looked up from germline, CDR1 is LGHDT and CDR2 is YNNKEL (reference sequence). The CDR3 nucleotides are TGTGCCAGCAGCCGCCAAAGAGATACGCAGTATTTT. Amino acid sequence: CASSRQRDTQYF.

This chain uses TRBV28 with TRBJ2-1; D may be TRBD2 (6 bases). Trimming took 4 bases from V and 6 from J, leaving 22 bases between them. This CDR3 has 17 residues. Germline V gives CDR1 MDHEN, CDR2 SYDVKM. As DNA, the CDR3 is TGTGCCAGCAGTTCCCACCTACTATTCCACGGGGGCAATGAGCAGTTCTTC. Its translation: CASSSHLLFHGGNEQFF.

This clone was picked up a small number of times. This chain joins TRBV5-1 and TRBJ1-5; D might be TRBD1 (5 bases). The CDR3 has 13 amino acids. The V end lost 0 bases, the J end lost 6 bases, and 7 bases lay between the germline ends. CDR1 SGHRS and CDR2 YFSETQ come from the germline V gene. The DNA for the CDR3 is TGCGCCAGCAGCTTGGAGGGGTCTCAGCCCCAGCATTTT. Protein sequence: CASSLEGSQPQHF.

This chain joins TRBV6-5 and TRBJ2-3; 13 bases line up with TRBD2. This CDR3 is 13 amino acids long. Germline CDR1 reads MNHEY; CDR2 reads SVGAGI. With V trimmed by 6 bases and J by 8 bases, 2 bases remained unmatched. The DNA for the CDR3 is TGTGCCAGCAGACGGACTAGCGGGGGTACGCAGTATTTT. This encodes CASRRTSGGTQYF.

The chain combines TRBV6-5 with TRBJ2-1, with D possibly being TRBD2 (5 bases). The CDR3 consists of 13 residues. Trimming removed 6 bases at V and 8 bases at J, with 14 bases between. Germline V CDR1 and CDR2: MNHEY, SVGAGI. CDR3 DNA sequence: TGTGCCAGCAGAACCCTGCCTAGCTATGAGCAGTTCTTC. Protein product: CASRTLPSYEQFF.

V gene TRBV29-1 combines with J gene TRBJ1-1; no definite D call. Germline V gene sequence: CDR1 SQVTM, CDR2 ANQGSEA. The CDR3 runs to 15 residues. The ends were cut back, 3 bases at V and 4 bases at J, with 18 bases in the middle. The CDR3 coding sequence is TGCAGCGTTGACTCCGGGCGGGGATATTCCACTGAAGCTTTCTTT. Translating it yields CSVDSGRGYSTEAFF.

The CDR3 bases are TGTGCCAGCAGCGCGGGACAGGGAGGACATATGAGTTCACCCCTCCACTTT. Translation gives CASSAGQGGHMSSPLHF. This chain joins TRBV7-9 and TRBJ1-6; 9 nucleotides line up with TRBD1. V lost 5 bases to trimming and J lost 9 bases; unmatched junction nucleotides: 14. Germline V gene sequence: CDR1 SEHNR, CDR2 FQNEAQ (reference sequence). This CDR3 is 17 amino acids long.

CDR3: CASNGVGQPSSTDTQYF. The CDR3 coding sequence is TGTGCCAGCAACGGGGTGGGCCAGCCGTCTAGCACAGATACGCAGTATTTT. The chain employs TRBV7-2 and TRBJ2-3; tentatively, D is TRBD2 (5 bases). This CDR3 spans 17 amino acids. Trimming cost V 7 bases and J 0 bases, with 20 bases left between them. CDR1 and CDR2 from the germline V gene are SGHTA and FQGNSA.

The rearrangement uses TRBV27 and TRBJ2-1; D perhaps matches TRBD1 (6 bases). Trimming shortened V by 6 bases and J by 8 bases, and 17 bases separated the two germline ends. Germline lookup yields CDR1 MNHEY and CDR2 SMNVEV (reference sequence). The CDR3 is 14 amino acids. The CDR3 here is CASRPWGQGYEQFF. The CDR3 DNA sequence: TGTGCCAGCAGACCCTGGGGGCAGGGCTATGAGCAGTTCTTC.

The CDR3 nucleotides read TGTGCCTGGAGTGTATTACGGCCCCAAGAGACCCAGTACTTC. Translating gives CAWSVLRPQETQYF. V and J are TRBV30 and TRBJ2-5; the D is unclear. The CDR3 spans 14 residues. Germline V gives CDR1 GTSNPN, CDR2 SVGIG (reference sequence). With 0 bases removed from V and 1 base from J, the gap between germline ends came to 9 bases.